The clone carrying this TCR beta chain was picked up one time. CDR3 length equals 14 residues. In germline, CDR1 is SQVTM, CDR2 ANQGSEA. V trimming: 8 bases; J trimming: 7 bases; junction bases outside the gene matches: 7. TCRdb fed the RT-PCR reads into MiXCR, producing one record per CDR3 protein. The top ten clones hold about 27% of a sample with approximately 99,000 distinct CDR3 sequences, approximately 40% of them seen once. These data come from a study of patients and donors after allogeneic stem cell transplantation. The sequence was collected from a human donor who was either an allogeneic HSCT recipient or a stem cell or donor lymphocyte infusion donor (not recorded which). It is not recorded whose cells these are; they may come from a transplant donor. The chain has TRBV29-1 and TRBJ2-1; 14 bases are shared with TRBD2. The sample taken for sequencing was blood, either unsorted or a sorted T cell fraction (not recorded which). The CDR3 DNA reads TGCAGCACCCGAGGGACTAGCGGGAGAAATGAGCAGTTCTTC. It yields the protein CSTRGTSGRNEQFF.